This T cell receptor beta chain was profiled in a study of patients and donors after allogeneic stem cell transplantation. In TCRdb, the RT-PCR reads were re-called with MiXCR into one record per CDR3 protein. The table lists about 110,000 distinct CDR3 sequences, 35% of them singletons. Remarks on this clonotype: The junction departs from the called germline gene at one end, perhaps through a read error.

CDR1 and CDR2 from the germline V gene are SGHVS and FQNEAQ. This CDR3 contains 16 residues. This receptor was taken from a human donor who was either an allogeneic HSCT recipient or a stem cell or donor lymphocyte infusion donor (not recorded which). It is not recorded whose cells these are; they may come from a transplant donor. Sequencing used blood, either unsorted or a sorted T cell fraction (not recorded which). The V gene is TRBV7-8, the J gene TRBJ2-3; a weak D match, TRBD1 (6 bases). CDR3 nucleotide sequence: TGTGCCAGCAGGTTAGGGACACTTCTTTTCGTAGATACGCAGTATTTT. Residues: CASRLGTLLFVDTQYF.